This paragraph covers one TCR beta chain sequence. Its antigen is undetermined. Germline assignment: CDR1 DFQATT and CDR2 SNEGSKA (reference sequence). The CDR3 has 17 amino acids. V shed 2 bases, J shed 4 bases, and the junction held 14 bases outside the gene matches. This sample was taken from a study of CD8 T cells in ankylosing spondylitis. Points from the study as a whole: In synovial fluid and blood from reactive arthritis, some motif variants were previously reported. Within peripheral blood, clones linked to disease were CD8+ and relatively rare. Ankylosing spondylitis blood seemed to carry a telltale TCR beta motif made of roughly 8 highly homologous variants.

Construction of TCR beta libraries was performed using quantitative 5'-RACE with molecular barcodes. TCRdb recomputed calls from the 5' RACE reads with MiXCR, one row per CDR3 protein. The sample contains about 480,000 distinct CDR3 sequences, approximately 17% of which appear only once. The sequenced material came from blood, either unsorted or a sorted T cell fraction (not recorded which). The chain has TRBV20-1 and TRBJ2-5; 9 bases map to TRBD1. This receptor was taken from a male donor with ankylosing spondylitis. CDR3: CSARYTTTGGAGETQYF. The CDR3 DNA reads TGCAGTGCTAGATATACCACAACAGGGGGCGCGGGAGAGACCCAGTACTTC.